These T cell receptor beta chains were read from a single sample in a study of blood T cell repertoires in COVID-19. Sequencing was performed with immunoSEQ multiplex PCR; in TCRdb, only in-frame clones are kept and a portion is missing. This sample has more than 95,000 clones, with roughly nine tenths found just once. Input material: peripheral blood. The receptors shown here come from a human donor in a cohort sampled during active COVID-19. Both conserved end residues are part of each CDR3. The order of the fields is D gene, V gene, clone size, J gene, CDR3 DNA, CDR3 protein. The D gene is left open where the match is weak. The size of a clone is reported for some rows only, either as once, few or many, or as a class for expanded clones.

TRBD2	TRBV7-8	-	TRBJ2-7	TGTGCCAGCAGTCGTAGCGGGGGGGCCTACGAGCAGTACTTC	CASSRSGGAYEQYF
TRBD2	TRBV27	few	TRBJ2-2	TGTGCCAGCAGTCCACGACTAGCGGGAAGCGCCGGGGAGCTGTTTTTT	CASSPRLAGSAGELFF
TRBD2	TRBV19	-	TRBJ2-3	TGTGCCAGTAGTATCAGCGGGGGGGCCGATACGCAGTATTTT	CASSISGGADTQYF
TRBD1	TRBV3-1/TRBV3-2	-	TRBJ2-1	TGTGCCAGCAGCCACCGGACGGGACAGGGGAGGAATGAGCAGTTCTTC	CASSHRTGQGRNEQFF
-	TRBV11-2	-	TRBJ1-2	TGTGCCAGCAGCTTACGGAACTATGGCTACACCTTC	CASSLRNYGYTF
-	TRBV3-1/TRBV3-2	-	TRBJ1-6	TGTGCCAGCAGCCAAGAAGGGTCCGGGGATTCACCCCTCCACTTT	CASSQEGSGDSPLHF
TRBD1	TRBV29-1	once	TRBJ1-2	TGCAGCGTGGGGACAGACTATGGCTACACCTTC	CSVGTDYGYTF
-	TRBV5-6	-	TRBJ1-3	TGTGCCAGCAGCCGAAGGGAGAGCTCTGGAAACACCATATATTTT	CASSRRESSGNTIYF
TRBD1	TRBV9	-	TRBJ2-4	TGTGCCAGCACGGACAGGATCCAGTACTTC	CASTDRIQYF
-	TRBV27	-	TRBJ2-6	TGTGCCAGCAGTGCGGAGACTGGATTAATCTCTGGGGCCAACGTCCTGACTTTC	CASSAETGLISGANVLTF
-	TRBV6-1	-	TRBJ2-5	TGTGCCAGCAGTGAAAGGAGGGAATTCATGAAGGGGGAGACCCAGTACTTC	CASSERREFMKGETQYF
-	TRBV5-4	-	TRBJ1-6	TGTGCCGTCCACCCGGCGGGAAATAATTCACCCCTCCACTTT	CAVHPAGNNSPLHF
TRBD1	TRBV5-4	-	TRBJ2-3	TGTGCCAGCAGCCAGGGGGCTTCCGATACGCAGTATTTT	CASSQGASDTQYF
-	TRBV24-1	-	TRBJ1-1	TGTGCCACCACCTCTGGAGTGGGAGGCACTGAAGCTTTCTTT	CATTSGVGGTEAFF
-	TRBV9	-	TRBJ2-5	TGTGCCAGCAGCGTATCCCCCGTCCAAGAGACCCAGTACTTC	CASSVSPVQETQYF
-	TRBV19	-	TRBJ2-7	TGTGCCAGTCGAAGTGGGAGGAGCTCCTACGAGCAGTACTTC	CASRSGRSSYEQYF
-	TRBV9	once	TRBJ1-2	TGTGCCAGCAGTACTTCCAACTATGGCTACACCTTC	CASSTSNYGYTF
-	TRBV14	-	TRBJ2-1	TGTGCTAGCAGCCAAGATTGGGCCACATCCTACAATGAGCAGTTCTTC	CASSQDWATSYNEQFF
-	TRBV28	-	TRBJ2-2	TGTGCCATCCCGAGAGGGAGTGGTGACGGGGAGCTGTTTTTT	CAIPRGSGDGELFF
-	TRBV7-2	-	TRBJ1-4	TGTGCCAGCAGCCGACAGCCCAATGAAAAACTGTTTTTT	CASSRQPNEKLFF
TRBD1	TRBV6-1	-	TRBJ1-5	TGTGCCAGCAGTGAAGCGCTTCCAACAGGGACAGGGGGTCTGCCCCAGCATTTT	CASSEALPTGTGGLPQHF
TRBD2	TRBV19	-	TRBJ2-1	TGTGCCAGTAGTACCGAGCGGGGGGGCTACAATGAGCAGTTCTTC	CASSTERGGYNEQFF
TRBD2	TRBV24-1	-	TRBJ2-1	TGTGCCACCAGGGGGACTAGCGGAAACTACAATGAGCAGTTCTTC	CATRGTSGNYNEQFF
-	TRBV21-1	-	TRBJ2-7	TGTGCCAGCAGCAAAGCCGTAACTCAGGGGACCTACGAGCAGTACTTC	CASSKAVTQGTYEQYF
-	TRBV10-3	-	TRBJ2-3	TGTGCCATCAGTGAAGGAGGGGGGGCGAGATGGACAGATACGCAGTATTTT	CAISEGGGARWTDTQYF
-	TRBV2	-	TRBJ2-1	TGTGCCAGCAGCCTCCACAATGAGCAGTTCTTC	CASSLHNEQFF
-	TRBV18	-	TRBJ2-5	TGTGCCAGCTCACCGAACCAAGCGGAGACCCAGTACTTC	CASSPNQAETQYF